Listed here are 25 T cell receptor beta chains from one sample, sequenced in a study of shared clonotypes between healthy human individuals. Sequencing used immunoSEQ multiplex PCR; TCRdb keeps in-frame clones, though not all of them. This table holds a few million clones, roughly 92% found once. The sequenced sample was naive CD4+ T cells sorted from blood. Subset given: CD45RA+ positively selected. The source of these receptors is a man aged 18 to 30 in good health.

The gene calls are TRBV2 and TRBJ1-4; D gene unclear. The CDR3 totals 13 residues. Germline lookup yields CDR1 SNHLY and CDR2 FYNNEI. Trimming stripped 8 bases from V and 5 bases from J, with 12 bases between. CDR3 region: CASRTARNEKLFF. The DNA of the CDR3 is TGTGCCAGCCGTACCGCCAGAAATGAAAAACTGTTTTTT.

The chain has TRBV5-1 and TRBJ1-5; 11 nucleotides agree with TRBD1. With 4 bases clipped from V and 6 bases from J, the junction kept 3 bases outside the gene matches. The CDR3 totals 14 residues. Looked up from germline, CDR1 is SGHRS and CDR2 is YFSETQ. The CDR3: CASSGGTGGQPQHF. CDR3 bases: TGCGCCAGCAGCGGGGGGACAGGGGGTCAGCCCCAGCATTTT.

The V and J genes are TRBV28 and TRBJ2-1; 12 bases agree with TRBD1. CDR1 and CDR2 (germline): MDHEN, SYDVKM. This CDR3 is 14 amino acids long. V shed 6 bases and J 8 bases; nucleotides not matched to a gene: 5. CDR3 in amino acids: CASRGTGGLYEQFF. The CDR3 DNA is TGTGCCAGCAGGGGGACAGGGGGCTTGTATGAGCAGTTCTTC.

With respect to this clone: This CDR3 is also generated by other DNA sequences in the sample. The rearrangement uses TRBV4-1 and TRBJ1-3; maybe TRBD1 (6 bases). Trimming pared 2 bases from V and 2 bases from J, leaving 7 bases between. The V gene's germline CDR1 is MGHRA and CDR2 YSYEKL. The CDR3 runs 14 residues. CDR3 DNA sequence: TGCGCCAGCAGCCAAACAGGGACTGGAAACACCATATATTTT. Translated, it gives CASSQTGTGNTIYF.

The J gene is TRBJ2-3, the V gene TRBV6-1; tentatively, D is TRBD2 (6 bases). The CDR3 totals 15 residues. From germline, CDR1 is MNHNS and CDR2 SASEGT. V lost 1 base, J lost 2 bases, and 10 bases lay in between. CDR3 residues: CASSEVGLLTDTQYF. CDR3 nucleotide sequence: TGTGCCAGCAGTGAAGTGGGACTTCTCACAGATACGCAGTATTTT.

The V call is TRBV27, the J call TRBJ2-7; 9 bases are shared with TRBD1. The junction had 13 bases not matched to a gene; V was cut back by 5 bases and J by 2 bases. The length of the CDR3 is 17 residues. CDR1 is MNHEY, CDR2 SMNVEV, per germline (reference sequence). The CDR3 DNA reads TGTGCCAGCAGTCCGTTGGTAGGACAGGGGAAAACCTACGAGCAGTACTTC. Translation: CASSPLVGQGKTYEQYF.

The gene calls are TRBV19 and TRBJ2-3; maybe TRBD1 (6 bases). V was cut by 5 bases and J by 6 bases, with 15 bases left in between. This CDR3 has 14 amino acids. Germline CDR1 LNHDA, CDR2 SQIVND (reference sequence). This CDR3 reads CASSASGQSDTQYF. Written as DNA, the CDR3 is TGTGCCAGTAGTGCGTCCGGACAGTCCGATACGCAGTATTTT.

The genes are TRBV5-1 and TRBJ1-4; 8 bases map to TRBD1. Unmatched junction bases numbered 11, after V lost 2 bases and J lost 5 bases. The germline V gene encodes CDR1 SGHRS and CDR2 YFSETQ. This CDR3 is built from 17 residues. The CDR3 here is CASSLNPGQAVNEKLFF. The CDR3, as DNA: TGCGCCAGCAGCTTAAATCCGGGACAGGCTGTGAATGAAAAACTGTTTTTT. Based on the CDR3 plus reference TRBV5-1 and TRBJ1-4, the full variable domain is KAGVTQTPRYLIKTRGQQVTLSCSPISGHRSVSWYQQTPGQGLQFLFEYFSETQRNKGNFPGRFSGRQFSNSRSEMNVSTLELGDSALYLCASSLNPGQAVNEKLFFGSGTQLSVL.

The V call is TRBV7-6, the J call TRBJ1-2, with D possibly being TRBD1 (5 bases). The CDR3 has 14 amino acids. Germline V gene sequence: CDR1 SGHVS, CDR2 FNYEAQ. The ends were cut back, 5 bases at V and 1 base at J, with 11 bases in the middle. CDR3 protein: CASSPGGNNYGYTF. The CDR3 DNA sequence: TGTGCCAGCAGCCCCGGGGGGAATAACTATGGCTACACCTTC. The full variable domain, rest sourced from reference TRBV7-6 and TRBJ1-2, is GAGVSQSPRYKVTKRGQDVALRCDPISGHVSLYWYRQALGQGPEFLTYFNYEAQQDKSGLPNDRFSAERPEGSISTLTIQRTEQRDSAMYRCASSPGGNNYGYTFGSGTRLTVV.

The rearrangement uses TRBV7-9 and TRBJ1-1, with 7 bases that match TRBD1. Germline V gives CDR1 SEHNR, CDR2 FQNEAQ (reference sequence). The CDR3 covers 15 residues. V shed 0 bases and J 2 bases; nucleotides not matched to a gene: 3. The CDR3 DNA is TGTGCCAGCAGCTTAGCCAACAGGGGAAACACTGAAGCTTTCTTT. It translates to CASSLANRGNTEAFF.

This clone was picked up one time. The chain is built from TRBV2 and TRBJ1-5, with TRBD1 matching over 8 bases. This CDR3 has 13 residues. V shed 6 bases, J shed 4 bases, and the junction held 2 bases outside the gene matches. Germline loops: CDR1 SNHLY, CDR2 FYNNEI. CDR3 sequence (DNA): TGTGCCAGCAGGGGACAGGAAAATCAGCCCCAGCATTTT. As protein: CASRGQENQPQHF.

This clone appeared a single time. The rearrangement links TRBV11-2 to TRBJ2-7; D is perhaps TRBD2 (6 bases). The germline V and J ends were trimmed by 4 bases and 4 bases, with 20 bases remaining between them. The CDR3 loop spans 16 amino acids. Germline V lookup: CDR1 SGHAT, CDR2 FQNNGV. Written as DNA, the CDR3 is TGTGCCAGCAGCTCCCCACAACTTGGAGGGCGGTACGAGCAGTACTTC. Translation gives CASSSPQLGGRYEQYF.

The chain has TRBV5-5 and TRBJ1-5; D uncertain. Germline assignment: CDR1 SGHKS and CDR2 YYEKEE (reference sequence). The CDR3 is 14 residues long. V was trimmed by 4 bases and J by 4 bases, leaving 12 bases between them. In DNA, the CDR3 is TGTGCCAGCAGCCCGGTGGGTGGAAATCAGCCCCAGCATTTT. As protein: CASSPVGGNQPQHF.

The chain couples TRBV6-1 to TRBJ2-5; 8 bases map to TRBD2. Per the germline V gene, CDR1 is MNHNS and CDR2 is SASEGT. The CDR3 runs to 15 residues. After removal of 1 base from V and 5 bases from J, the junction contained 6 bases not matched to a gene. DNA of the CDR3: TGTGCCAGCAGTGAAGGGAGCGGGGGAAGGGAGACCCAGTACTTC. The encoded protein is CASSEGSGGRETQYF.

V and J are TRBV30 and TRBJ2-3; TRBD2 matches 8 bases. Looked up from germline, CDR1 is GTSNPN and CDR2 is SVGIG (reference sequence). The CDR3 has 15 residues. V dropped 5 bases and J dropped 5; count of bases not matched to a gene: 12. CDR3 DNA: TGTGCCTGGGGGTGGAGTAGCGGGGTCGGAGATACGCAGTATTTT. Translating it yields CAWGWSSGVGDTQYF.

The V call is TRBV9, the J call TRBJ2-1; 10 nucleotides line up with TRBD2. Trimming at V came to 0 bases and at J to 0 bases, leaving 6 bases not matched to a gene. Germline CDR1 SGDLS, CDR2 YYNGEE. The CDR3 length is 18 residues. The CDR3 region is CASSVVGSGRSSYNEQFF. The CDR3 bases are TGTGCCAGCAGCGTAGTGGGTAGCGGGAGGAGCTCCTACAATGAGCAGTTCTTC.

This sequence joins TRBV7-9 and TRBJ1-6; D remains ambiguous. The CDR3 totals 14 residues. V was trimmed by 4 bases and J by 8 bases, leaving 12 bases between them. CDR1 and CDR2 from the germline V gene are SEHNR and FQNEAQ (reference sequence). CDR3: CASSSRAMDSPLHF. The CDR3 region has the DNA TGTGCCAGCAGCTCGAGGGCCATGGATTCACCCCTCCACTTT.

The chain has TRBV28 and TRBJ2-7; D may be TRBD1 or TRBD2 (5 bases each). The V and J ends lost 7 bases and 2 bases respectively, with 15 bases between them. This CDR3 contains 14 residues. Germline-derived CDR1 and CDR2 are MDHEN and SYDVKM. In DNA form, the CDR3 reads TGTGCCAGCAACTCCGGGACCCTGGCCTACGAGCAGTACTTC. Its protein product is CASNSGTLAYEQYF. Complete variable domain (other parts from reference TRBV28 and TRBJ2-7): DVKVTQSSRYLVKRTGEKVFLECVQDMDHENMFWYRQDPGLGLRLIYFSYDVKMKEKGDIPEGYSVSREKKERFSLILESASTNQTSMYLCASNSGTLAYEQYFGPGTRLTVT.

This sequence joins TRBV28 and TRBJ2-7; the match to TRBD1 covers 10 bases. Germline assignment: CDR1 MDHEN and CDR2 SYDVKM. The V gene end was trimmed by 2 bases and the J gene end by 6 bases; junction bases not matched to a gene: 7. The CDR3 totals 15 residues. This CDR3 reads CASSLGGQGNTEQYF. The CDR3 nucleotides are TGTGCCAGCAGTTTAGGGGGACAGGGGAATACCGAGCAGTACTTC. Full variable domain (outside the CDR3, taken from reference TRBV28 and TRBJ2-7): DVKVTQSSRYLVKRTGEKVFLECVQDMDHENMFWYRQDPGLGLRLIYFSYDVKMKEKGDIPEGYSVSREKKERFSLILESASTNQTSMYLCASSLGGQGNTEQYFGPGTRLTVT.

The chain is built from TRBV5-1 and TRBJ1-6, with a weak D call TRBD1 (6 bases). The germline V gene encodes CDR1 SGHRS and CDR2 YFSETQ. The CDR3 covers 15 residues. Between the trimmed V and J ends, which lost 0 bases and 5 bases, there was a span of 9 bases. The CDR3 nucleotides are TGCGCCAGCAGCTTGGGACAGGCGGATAATTCACCCCTCCACTTT. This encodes CASSLGQADNSPLHF.

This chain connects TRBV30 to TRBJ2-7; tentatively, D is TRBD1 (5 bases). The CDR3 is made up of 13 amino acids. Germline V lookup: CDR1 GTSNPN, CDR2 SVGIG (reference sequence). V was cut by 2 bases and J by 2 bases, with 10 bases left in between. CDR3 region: CAWSQGSPYEQYF. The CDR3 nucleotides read TGTGCCTGGAGTCAGGGTAGTCCCTACGAGCAGTACTTC.

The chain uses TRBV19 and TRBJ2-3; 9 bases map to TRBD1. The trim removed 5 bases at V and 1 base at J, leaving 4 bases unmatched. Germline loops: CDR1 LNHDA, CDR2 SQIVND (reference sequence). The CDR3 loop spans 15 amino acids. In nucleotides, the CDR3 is TGTGCCAGTAGTTACCGGGACAGGGGCACAGATACGCAGTATTTT. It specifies CASSYRDRGTDTQYF.

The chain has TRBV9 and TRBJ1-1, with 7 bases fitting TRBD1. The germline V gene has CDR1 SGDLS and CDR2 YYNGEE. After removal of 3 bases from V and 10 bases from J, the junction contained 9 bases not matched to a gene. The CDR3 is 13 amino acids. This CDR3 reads CASSAHSRDRAFF. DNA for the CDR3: TGTGCCAGCAGCGCCCACTCCCGGGACAGAGCTTTCTTT.

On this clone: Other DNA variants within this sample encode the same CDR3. The CDR3 spells CASSLGSGSSYEQYF. CDR3 coding DNA: TGTGCCAGCAGCTTAGGTAGCGGAAGCTCCTACGAGCAGTACTTC. J is TRBJ2-7 and V is TRBV7-2; maybe TRBD2 (6 bases). V was pared by 1 base and J by 0 bases, with 10 bases between. Germline lookup yields CDR1 SGHTA and CDR2 FQGNSA. The CDR3 is 15 amino acids.

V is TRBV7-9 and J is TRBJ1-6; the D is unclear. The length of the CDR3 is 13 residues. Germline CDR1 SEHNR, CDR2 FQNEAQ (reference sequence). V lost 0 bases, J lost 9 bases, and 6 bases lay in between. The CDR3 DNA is TGTGCCAGCAGCTTAGCGACGCGTTCACCCCTCCACTTT. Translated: CASSLATRSPLHF. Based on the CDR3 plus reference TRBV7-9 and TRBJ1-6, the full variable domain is DTGVSQNPRHKITKRGQNVTFRCDPISEHNRLYWYRQTLGQGPEFLTYFQNEAQLEKSRLLSDRFSAERPKGSFSTLEIQRTEQGDSAMYLCASSLATRSPLHFGNGTRLTVT.